This TCR beta chain originates from a study of identical twins. Germline assignment: CDR1 SGHRS and CDR2 YFSETQ. With 0 bases removed from V and 5 bases from J, the gap between germline ends came to 12 bases. CDR3 size: 14 residues. In its sample, this clonotype was seen many times. No antigen is known for it. Study-level points and caveats: Models, which agreed with sharing between unrelated individuals, nonetheless underestimated the out-of-frame TCR alpha sharing seen in monozygotic twins.

One entry per CDR3 protein, called by TCRdb with MiXCR from the 5' RACE reads. The sample has 450,000 to 650,000 distinct CDR3 sequences, roughly 15% seen once. The same specimen was also included in a second study, on yellow fever vaccine responses in identical twins.

The sample consisted of CD4+ T cells sorted from blood. V gene TRBV5-1 combines with J gene TRBJ2-7, with D possibly being TRBD2 (5 bases). The sequence came from a woman younger than 35 in good health. The CDR3 DNA is TGCGCCAGCAGCTTGGTCCCCGGGGATAACGAGCAGTACTTC. It specifies CASSLVPGDNEQYF.